The clone carrying this T cell receptor (beta chain) occurred once. Its antigen is still unknown. The sample belongs to a study of siplizumab effects on memory and regulatory T cells. Sequences were generated from unstimulated naive, memory, effector memory and TEMRA subsets in three donor pairs. The V end lost 1 base, the J end lost 0 bases, and 25 bases lay between the germline ends. The CDR3 has 20 amino acids. CDR1 SGHDN and CDR2 FVKESK come from the germline V gene. Study outcomes and limitations: Siplizumab, the agent tested, significantly reduced alloreactive sequences traceable to unstimulated CD4+ memory cells. Sequences below about 10^-5 frequency were poorly captured, and few alloreactive clones mapped to unstimulated subsets.

Repertoires were generated with immunoSEQ multiplex PCR, while TCRdb's copy carries only in-frame clones and drops some. This table has tens of thousands of clones, 95% to 97% appearing once. The receptor comes from a human donor in good health. The sample comprised naive CD4+ T cells sorted from blood. The chain couples TRBV14 to TRBJ2-7; D gene unclear. The CDR3 here is CASSQGPARPGSPFSYEQYF. CDR3 DNA sequence: TGTGCCAGCAGCCAAGGTCCGGCTCGACCTGGTAGCCCCTTCTCCTACGAGCAGTACTTC.